Below, 13 T cell receptor beta chains from the same sample are listed, as sequenced in a study of Graves' ophthalmopathy and Graves' hyperthyroidism. Transcripts of RNA were the source for amplifying TCR beta CDR3 regions. After a first-round RT-PCR with HTBI primers, a second-round multiplex PCR was run. TCRdb recomputed calls from the multiplex PCR reads with MiXCR, one row per CDR3 protein. There are some 350,000 distinct CDR3 sequences in the sample; roughly 15% occur only once, and approximately 2.4% lies in the top ten. The specimen sequenced was peripheral blood. The origin of the receptors is an adult woman with stable Graves' hyperthyroidism.

This chain joins TRBV4-1 and TRBJ2-5; 7 nucleotides line up with TRBD2. The germline V gene encodes CDR1 MGHRA and CDR2 YSYEKL. The trim removed 4 bases at V and 0 bases at J, leaving 11 bases unmatched. CDR3 length: 17 amino acids. The CDR3 loop is CASSPLGGGGYQETQYF. In nucleotides, the CDR3 is TGCGCCAGCAGCCCCCTTGGGGGGGGGGGGTACCAAGAGACCCAGTACTTC.

This chain links TRBV6-2 or TRBV6-3 with TRBJ2-7; D is possibly TRBD2 (6 bases). CDR3 length: 13 amino acids. Germline-derived CDR1 and CDR2 are MNHEY and SVGEGT. The ends were cut back, 7 bases at V and 2 bases at J, with 12 bases in the middle. The CDR3 loop is CASMRGGTYEQYF. Written as DNA, the CDR3 is TGTGCCAGCATGAGGGGAGGCACCTACGAGCAGTACTTC.

This chain joins TRBV7-3 and TRBJ2-5; a weak D match, TRBD2 (5 bases). Germline CDR1 and CDR2: SGHTA and FQGTGA. This CDR3 is built from 15 residues. Trimming stripped 5 bases from V and 1 base from J, with 14 bases between. Here the CDR3 reads CASSRGTGRQETQYF. CDR3 coding DNA: TGTGCCAGCAGCCGGGGAACTGGGCGCCAAGAGACCCAGTACTTC.

This chain links TRBV6-5 with TRBJ1-5; D is uncertain. Trimming stripped 2 bases from V and 5 bases from J, with 7 bases between. Germline loops: CDR1 MNHEY, CDR2 SVGAGI. This CDR3 has 13 amino acids. DNA for the CDR3: TGTGCCAGCAGTTACCGATTGGATCAGCCCCAGCATTTT. Its protein product is CASSYRLDQPQHF.

At least ten counts were recorded for this clonotype. This chain joins TRBV7-9 and TRBJ1-1; possibly TRBD1 for D (6 bases). This CDR3 comprises 15 residues. Germline lookup yields CDR1 SEHNR and CDR2 FQNEAQ (reference sequence). Trimming shortened V by 4 bases and J by 4 bases, and 16 bases separated the two germline ends. Written as DNA, the CDR3 is TGTGCCAGCAGCTCACTAACAGGGATGGGCACTGAAGCTTTCTTT. Encoded protein: CASSSLTGMGTEAFF.

The table lists this clonotype with many counts. V is TRBV2 and J is TRBJ2-5; D possibly corresponds to TRBD2 (5 bases). The V and J ends lost 1 base and 4 bases respectively, with 13 bases between them. CDR3 length: 15 residues. The V gene's germline CDR1 is SNHLY and CDR2 FYNNEI. The CDR3 spells CASSEGSLAVETQYF. CDR3 in DNA: TGTGCCAGCAGTGAAGGATCGCTAGCTGTAGAGACCCAGTACTTC.

This clonotype was counted many times. The chain joins TRBV7-2 to TRBJ2-5; D might be TRBD1 (5 bases). V lost 2 bases, J lost 3 bases, and 10 bases lay in between. This CDR3 is built from 14 residues. Germline assignment: CDR1 SGHTA and CDR2 FQGNSA. The CDR3 bases are TGTGCCAGCAGCTTAAAGGGGCTCGAAGAGACCCAGTACTTC. Protein: CASSLKGLEETQYF.

This clonotype was recorded at least ten times. This chain joins TRBV5-1 and TRBJ2-5, with 8 bases aligning to TRBD1. V shed 4 bases and J 5 bases; nucleotides not matched to a gene: 10. From germline, CDR1 is SGHRS and CDR2 YFSETQ. This CDR3 has 15 amino acids. CDR3 sequence reads: CASSEYRQGSETQYF. CDR3 nucleotide sequence: TGCGCCAGCAGCGAGTACCGACAGGGGTCGGAGACCCAGTACTTC. Based on the CDR3 plus reference TRBV5-1 and TRBJ2-5, the full variable domain is KAGVTQTPRYLIKTRGQQVTLSCSPISGHRSVSWYQQTPGQGLQFLFEYFSETQRNKGNFPGRFSGRQFSNSRSEMNVSTLELGDSALYLCASSEYRQGSETQYFGPGTRLLVL.

In its sample, this clonotype was seen a few times. The chain links TRBV20-1 to TRBJ2-2, with D possibly being TRBD1 or TRBD2 (5 bases each). The CDR3 runs 13 residues. Deletions cut 3 bases from V and 4 bases from J, with 9 bases between. CDR1 and CDR2 (germline): DFQATT, SNEGSKA (reference sequence). CDR3 in DNA: TGCAGTGCTAGCGGGACGCTCACCGGGGAGCTGTTTTTT. It yields the protein CSASGTLTGELFF.

This clonotype was observed many times. The CDR3 spells CSVEVGGWNTEAFF. The CDR3, as DNA: TGCAGCGTTGAAGTGGGCGGCTGGAACACTGAAGCTTTCTTT. V is TRBV29-1 and J is TRBJ1-1, with D unclear. Trimming shortened V by 1 base and J by 1 base, and 10 bases separated the two germline ends. There are 14 residues in the CDR3. CDR1 is SQVTM and CDR2 is ANQGSEA in the germline V gene.

This clonotype was counted ten times or more. Here the CDR3 omits its conserved ending phenylalanine or tryptophan, so a read error is the likely source. The chain links TRBV12-3 or TRBV12-4 to TRBJ2-5; D is possibly TRBD2 (6 bases). This CDR3 spans 14 amino acids. V was clipped by 5 bases and J by 5 bases, with 15 bases between them. The CDR3 here is CASSPDPAGETQYL. For the CDR3, the DNA is TGTGCCAGCAGTCCGGACCCGGCGGGGGAGACCCAGTACCTC.

This clonotype came up a few times. The chain employs TRBV4-2 and TRBJ2-5; D may be TRBD2 (5 bases). V was pared by 2 bases and J by 5 bases, with 15 bases between. Germline CDR1 and CDR2: LGHNA and YNFKEQ. CDR3 size: 15 residues. CDR3 bases: TGTGCCAGCAGCCAAACCGGGATCCTGGGGGAGACCCAGTACTTC. It is translated as CASSQTGILGETQYF.

This clonotype appeared many times. J is TRBJ1-2 and V is TRBV6-1, with a tentative D call TRBD1 (5 bases). The CDR3 spans 14 residues. Germline V gives CDR1 MNHNS, CDR2 SASEGT. The V gene lost 3 bases and the J gene lost 5 bases, with 13 bases spanning the gap. The CDR3 bases are TGTGCCAGCAGTGAGGAGGGGTCGTATTATGGCTACACCTTC. This codes for CASSEEGSYYGYTF.